This T cell receptor beta chain was found in a study of glioma-infiltrating T cells. TCR alpha and beta CDR3 regions were amplified from RNA using iRepertoire nested multiplex PCR. One entry per CDR3 protein, called by TCRdb with MiXCR from the multiplex PCR reads. The data contain 170,000 or so distinct CDR3 sequences, more than 35% of them seen just once; the ten biggest clones take up 4% to 6.5%. The specimen sequenced was glioma tissue, nonneoplastic brain tissue, or PBMCs (not recorded which). The receptor comes from a human donor with low-grade glioma or glioblastoma, undergoing nonglioma brain surgery, or in good health (not recorded which).

CDR3 nucleotides: TGTGCCAGCACCGTGGAAAGAGATCAGCCCCAGCATTTT. Amino acid sequence: CASTVERDQPQHF. This chain joins TRBV2 and TRBJ1-5, with unresolved D. Germline assignment: CDR1 SNHLY and CDR2 FYNNEI. V dropped 7 bases and J dropped 5 bases, with 12 bases sitting between them. This CDR3 has 13 residues.